This is a list of T cell receptor beta chains from one sample in a study of T cells after somatic rescue of genetic block. The repertoire was sequenced with immunoSEQ multiplex PCR; TCRdb's copy has only in-frame clones and lacks some. The data hold approximately 10,000 clones, with about 74% observed a single time. The sequencing input was peripheral blood mononuclear cells (PBMCs). The receptors were gathered from a boy aged 10-17 years. Each CDR3 is given with its conserved first and last residue. A D gene is named only where the DNA matches it firmly. Size is stated for part of the rows, as once, few or many counts, or as a class when the clone is expanded.

J | D | V | size | CDR3 | DNA
TRBJ1-2 | TRBD1 | TRBV7-9 | . | CASSYPRQGASNYGYTF | TGTGCCAGCAGCTACCCCCGACAGGGGGCGAGTAACTATGGCTACACCTTC
TRBJ2-5 | . | TRBV28 | . | CASSSAGPRSQYF | TGTGCCAGCAGCTCAGCGGGCCCGAGGTCCCAGTACTTC
TRBJ2-2 | . | TRBV6-6 | . | CASSSWGNTGELFF | TGTGCCAGCAGTAGCTGGGGGAACACCGGGGAGCTGTTTTTT
TRBJ2-3 | . | TRBV10-3 | . | CAIGGTDTQYF | TGTGCCATCGGAGGGACAGATACGCAGTATTTT
TRBJ2-7 | TRBD1 | TRBV11-2 | . | CASSWDRANYEQYF | TGTGCCAGCAGCTGGGACAGGGCCAACTACGAGCAGTACTTC
TRBJ1-5 | TRBD1 | TRBV7-3 | . | CASSFTGDHSNQPQHF | TGTGCCAGCAGCTTCACAGGGGACCATAGCAATCAGCCCCAGCATTTT
TRBJ2-1 | TRBD1 | TRBV9 | few | CASSADRGRYNEQFF | TGTGCCAGCAGCGCGGACAGGGGGCGATACAATGAGCAGTTCTTC
TRBJ1-1 | . | TRBV6-4 | . | CASSANPHGGDTEAFF | TGTGCCAGCAGTGCCAACCCCCATGGAGGAGACACTGAAGCTTTCTTT
TRBJ1-2 | TRBD1 | TRBV6-5 | . | CASSYSGTANYGYTF | TGTGCCAGCAGTTACTCGGGGACAGCTAACTATGGCTACACCTTC
TRBJ1-3 | . | TRBV2 | few | CASSGTFWGNTIYF | TGTGCCAGCAGCGGGACTTTTTGGGGAAACACCATATATTTT
TRBJ1-2 | TRBD1 | TRBV14 | . | CASSQDTRTGSLYGYTF | TGTGCCAGCAGCCAAGATACGCGGACAGGATCTCTCTATGGCTACACCTTC
TRBJ2-3 | . | TRBV11-1 | . | CASCGYPTDTQYF | TGTGCCAGTTGTGGGTATCCAACAGATACGCAGTATTTT
TRBJ2-7 | . | TRBV11-2 | few | CASSFIDEQYF | TGTGCCAGCAGCTTTATAGACGAGCAGTACTTC
TRBJ1-3 | TRBD1 | TRBV4-1 | few | CASSQGDSPFSGNTIYF | TGCGCCAGCAGCCAGGGGGACAGTCCTTTCTCTGGAAACACCATATATTTT
TRBJ1-3 | . | TRBV5-8 | . | CASRPQEIGNTIYF | TGTGCCAGCAGGCCCCAGGAGATTGGAAACACCATATATTTT
TRBJ2-6 | . | TRBV14 | few | CASSHLASGANVLTF | TGTGCCAGCAGCCACCTGGCTTCTGGGGCCAACGTCCTGACTTTC
TRBJ1-1 | TRBD1 | TRBV4-2 | once | CASSQSRTGTEAFF | TGTGCCAGCAGCCAAAGCCGGACAGGCACTGAAGCTTTCTTT
TRBJ2-5 | . | TRBV6-5 | . | CASSRQGVVGETQYF | TGTGCCAGCAGCCGCCAGGGTGTGGTTGGGGAGACCCAGTACTTC
TRBJ2-7 | . | TRBV27 | . | CASTLHGEQYF | TGTGCCAGCACCCTCCATGGCGAGCAGTACTTC
TRBJ2-2 | . | TRBV2 | . | CATLSERSFTGELFF | TGTGCCACCCTAAGCGAGAGAAGTTTCACCGGGGAGCTGTTTTTT
TRBJ1-1 | TRBD1 | TRBV10-3 | . | CAISGTDQTFF | TGTGCCATTTCCGGGACAGACCAAACTTTCTTT
TRBJ1-1 | . | TRBV9 | . | CASSALTANTEAFF | TGTGCCAGCAGCGCCCTGACGGCGAACACTGAAGCTTTCTTT
TRBJ1-6 | TRBD1 | TRBV2 | few | CASKPGQPSNSPLHF | TGTGCCAGCAAACCGGGACAGCCTTCTAATTCACCCCTCCACTTT
TRBJ2-3 | TRBD2 | TRBV19 | . | CASSIASGSTDTQYF | TGTGCCAGTAGTATCGCTAGCGGGAGCACAGATACGCAGTATTTT
TRBJ2-5 | TRBD2 | TRBV6-5 | . | CASTSGGSDETQYF | TGTGCCAGCACCAGCGGGGGGAGCGACGAGACCCAGTACTTC
TRBJ1-2 | . | TRBV12-5 | . | CASGLTGGYGYTF | TGTGCTAGTGGTCTGACAGGCGGGTATGGCTACACCTTC
TRBJ1-1 | . | TRBV18 | . | CASLQTNTEAFF | TGTGCCAGCTTACAGACGAACACTGAAGCTTTCTTT
TRBJ2-1 | . | TRBV5-1 | . | CASSLSVASYNEQFF | TGCGCCAGCAGCTTGTCGGTGGCTTCCTACAATGAGCAGTTCTTC
TRBJ2-3 | TRBD1 | TRBV6-6 | few | CASGQGVGDTQYF | TGTGCCAGCGGACAGGGGGTAGGAGATACGCAGTATTTT
TRBJ2-1 | . | TRBV10-3 | . | CAISSREGESSSYNEQFF | TGTGCCATCAGCTCAAGAGAGGGGGAGTCCAGCTCCTACAATGAGCAGTTCTTC
TRBJ2-3 | . | TRBV7-9 | . | CASSPRGAFTDTQYF | TGTGCCAGCAGCCCCCGCGGGGCCTTCACAGATACGCAGTATTTT
TRBJ2-7 | . | TRBV29-1 | few | CSVEGAFGGPSYEQYF | TGCAGCGTTGAAGGCGCCTTTGGAGGACCCTCCTACGAGCAGTACTTC
TRBJ1-1 | TRBD1 | TRBV2 | few | CASSGTGGTVAFF | TGTGCCAGCAGTGGCACAGGGGGCACGGTAGCTTTCTTT
TRBJ2-7 | . | TRBV19 | few | CASRGIYEQYF | TGTGCCAGTAGGGGGATCTACGAGCAGTACTTC
TRBJ2-7 | TRBD1 | TRBV10-3 | . | CAISKNSGTGAYEQYF | TGTGCCATCAGTAAAAATTCCGGGACAGGGGCCTACGAGCAGTACTTC
TRBJ1-1 | . | TRBV27 | . | CASSLWGTAEAFF | TGTGCCAGCAGTTTATGGGGGACGGCTGAAGCTTTCTTT
TRBJ2-1 | . | TRBV7-3 | . | CASSFGRGTTPGNEQFF | TGTGCCAGCAGCTTCGGGCGCGGGACAACTCCGGGCAATGAGCAGTTCTTC
TRBJ2-6 | TRBD1 | TRBV7-3 | once | CASSRVQTGAAISGANVLTF | TGTGCCAGCAGCCGAGTACAGACAGGGGCGGCCATCTCTGGGGCCAACGTCCTGACTTTC
TRBJ2-1 | . | TRBV28 | . | CASSPTGGPYNEQFF | TGTGCCAGCAGTCCCACTGGCGGGCCCTACAATGAGCAGTTCTTC
TRBJ2-5 | . | TRBV28 | . | CASMRAGSPQETQYF | TGTGCCAGCATGCGTGCCGGGAGTCCCCAAGAGACCCAGTACTTC
TRBJ2-5 | . | TRBV10-1 | . | CAGKETQYF | TGCGCCGGAAAAGAGACCCAGTACTTC
TRBJ1-3 | . | TRBV12-5 | . | CASGLVNTIYF | TGTGCTAGTGGTTTGGTAAACACCATATATTTT
TRBJ2-7 | . | TRBV2 | . | CASTAAAYEQYF | TGTGCCAGTACAGCCGCGGCCTACGAGCAGTACTTC